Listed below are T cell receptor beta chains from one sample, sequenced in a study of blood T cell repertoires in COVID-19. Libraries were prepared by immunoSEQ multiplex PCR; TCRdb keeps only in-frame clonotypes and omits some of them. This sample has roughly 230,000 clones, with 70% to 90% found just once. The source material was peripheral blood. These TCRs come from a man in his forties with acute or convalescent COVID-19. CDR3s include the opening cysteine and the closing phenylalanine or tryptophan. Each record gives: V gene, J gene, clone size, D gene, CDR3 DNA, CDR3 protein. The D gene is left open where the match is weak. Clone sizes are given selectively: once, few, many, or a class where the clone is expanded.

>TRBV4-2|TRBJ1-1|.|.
TGTGCCAGCAGCCAAGAGCTCCTACAGGGCGAGAACACTGAAGCTTTCTTT
CASSQELLQGENTEAFF
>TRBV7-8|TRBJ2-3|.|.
TGTGCCAGCAGCGCCACCCCCAGCGGGCCCCCCACAGATACGCAGTATTTT
CASSATPSGPPTDTQYF
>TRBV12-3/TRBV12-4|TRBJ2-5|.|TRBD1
TGTGCCAGCAGCTACAGGGGAGAGACCCAGTACTTC
CASSYRGETQYF
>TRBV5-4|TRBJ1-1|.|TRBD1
TGTGCCAGCAGTTTCCAAGGACAGGGGCACACTGAAGCTTTCTTT
CASSFQGQGHTEAFF
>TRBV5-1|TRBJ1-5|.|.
TGCGCCAGCAGCTTGGGGGCGGGGTATTTGGGTAGCAATCAGCCCCAGCATTTT
CASSLGAGYLGSNQPQHF
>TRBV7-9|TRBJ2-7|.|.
TGTGCCAGCAGCCGGCGGGACGGAGACTACGAGCAGTACTTC
CASSRRDGDYEQYF
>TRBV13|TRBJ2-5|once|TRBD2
TGTGCCAGCAGCTTATCCGGGACTAGCGGGCACCCCGGCGGGGAGACCCAGTACTTC
CASSLSGTSGHPGGETQYF
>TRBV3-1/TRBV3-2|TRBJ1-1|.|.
TGTGCCAGCAGCCAAGAGGTAGCCCGCAACACTGAAGCTTTCTTT
CASSQEVARNTEAFF
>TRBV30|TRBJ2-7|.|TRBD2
TGTGCCTGGAATCCGGCTAGCGGGGGGGCCTACGAGCAGTACTTC
CAWNPASGGAYEQYF
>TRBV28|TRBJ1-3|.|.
TGTGCCAGCGTGGGGAGAACTCCCTCTGGAAACACCATATATTTT
CASVGRTPSGNTIYF
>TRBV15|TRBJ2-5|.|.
TGTGCCACCAGCTCAGGACAGCACCAAGAGACCCAGTACTTC
CATSSGQHQETQYF
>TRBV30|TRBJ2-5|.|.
TGTGCCTGGAATTTTCGAGAGACCCAGTACTTC
CAWNFRETQYF
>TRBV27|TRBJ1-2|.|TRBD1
TGTGCCAGCAGTTTAAGGGGGCCCGAGGGCTATGGCTACACCTTC
CASSLRGPEGYGYTF
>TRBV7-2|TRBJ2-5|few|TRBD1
TGTGCCAGCAGCTTCAGGGGGCTTGAGTTTAAAGAGACCCAGTACTTC
CASSFRGLEFKETQYF
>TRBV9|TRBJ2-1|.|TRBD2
TGTGCCAGCAGCGTAGCTCAGCTAGCGGGCTCCTACAATGAGCAGTTCTTC
CASSVAQLAGSYNEQFF
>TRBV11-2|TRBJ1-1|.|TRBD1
TGTGCCAGCAGCGCAAGGGACAGGGCGAACACTGAAGCTTTCTTT
CASSARDRANTEAFF
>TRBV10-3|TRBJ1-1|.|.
TGTGCCATCAGTGATCCGGGCGGGGTGGCTGAAGCTTTCTTT
CAISDPGGVAEAFF
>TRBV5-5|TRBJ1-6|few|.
TGTGCCAGCAGCTTGCTGGGGAGTGAAAATTCACCCCTCCACTTT
CASSLLGSENSPLHF
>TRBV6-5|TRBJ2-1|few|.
TGTGCCAGCAGTAGGGACTCCGCTATCAATGAGCAGTTCTTC
CASSRDSAINEQFF
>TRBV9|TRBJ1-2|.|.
TGTGCCAGCAGCGTAGCAGGGAGGTACGGCTACACCTTC
CASSVAGRYGYTF
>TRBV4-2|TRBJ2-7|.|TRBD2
TGTGCCAGCAGCCAGTGGGCGGGGGGGAGGCAGTACTTC
CASSQWAGGRQYF
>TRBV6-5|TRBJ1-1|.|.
TGTGCCAGCAGTTACTTAACTGAAGCTTTCTTT
CASSYLTEAFF
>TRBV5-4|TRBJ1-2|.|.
TGTGCCAGCAGCCCGGACATGTCGGACGGCTACACCTTC
CASSPDMSDGYTF
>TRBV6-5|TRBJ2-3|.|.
TGTGCCAGCAGTACGCTCCCGACAGGACCCCGGTATTTT
CASSTLPTGPRYF
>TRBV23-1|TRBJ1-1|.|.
TGCGCCAGAGTATTATCCGTTGCGGGGGGCCCGTGGAAATTCTTT
CARVLSVAGGPWKFF
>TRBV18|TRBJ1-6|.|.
TGTGCCAGCTCACACGCGGCGGGGGGGACAAATTCACCCCTCCACTTT
CASSHAAGGTNSPLHF
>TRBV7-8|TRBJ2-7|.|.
TGTGCCAGCAGCTACCGCCAGGGTATGGGAACCGAGCAGTACTTC
CASSYRQGMGTEQYF
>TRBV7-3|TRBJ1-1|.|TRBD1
TGTGCCAGCAGCAGGGGACAGATGAACACTGAAGCTTTCTTT
CASSRGQMNTEAFF
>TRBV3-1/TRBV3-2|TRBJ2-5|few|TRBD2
TGTGCCAGCAGCCAAGATCGCAGCGGGGGGGCCGAGGAGACCCAGTACTTC
CASSQDRSGGAEETQYF
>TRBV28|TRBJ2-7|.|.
TGTGCCAGCAGCCCCCCGGCGCGGGGGCTTGTCGAGCAGTACTTC
CASSPPARGLVEQYF
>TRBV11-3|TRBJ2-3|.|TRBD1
TGTGCCAGCGCAGGACAGGGCCGAGATACGCAGTATTTT
CASAGQGRDTQYF
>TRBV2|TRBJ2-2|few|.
TGTGCCAGCTGTAGGGGGTGGACCGGGGAGCTGTTTTTT
CASCRGWTGELFF
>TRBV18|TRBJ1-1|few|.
TGTGCCAGCTCCCCTAGGTCGAACACTGAAGCTTTCTTT
CASSPRSNTEAFF
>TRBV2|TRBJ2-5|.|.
TGTGCCAGCACCCGGGGGTTGGAGACCCAGTACTTC
CASTRGLETQYF
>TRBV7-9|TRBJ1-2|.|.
TGTGCCAGCAGCTCATACGGGACACAGTATGGCTACACCTTC
CASSSYGTQYGYTF
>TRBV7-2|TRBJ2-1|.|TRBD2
TGTGCCAGCAGCCCCCAGCGGGGGAATGAGCAGTTCTTC
CASSPQRGNEQFF
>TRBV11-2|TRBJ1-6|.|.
TGTGCCAGCCAAGGGGCAACCTATTCACCCCTCCACTTT
CASQGATYSPLHF
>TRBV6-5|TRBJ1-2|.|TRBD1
TGTGCCAGCAGTACAGGGGGCAATGGCTACACCTTC
CASSTGGNGYTF
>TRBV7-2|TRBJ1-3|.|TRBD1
TGTGCCAGCAGGACAGGGGGGACTGGAAACACCATATATTTT
CASRTGGTGNTIYF
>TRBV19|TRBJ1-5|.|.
TGTGCCAGTAGTATTTGGGGAGGTGGGAATCAGCCCCAGCATTTT
CASSIWGGGNQPQHF
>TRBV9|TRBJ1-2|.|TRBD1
TGTGCCAGCAGCGGAGACAGGGGCGGTGGCTACACCTTC
CASSGDRGGGYTF
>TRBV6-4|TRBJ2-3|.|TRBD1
TGTGCCAGCAGTGACTCCACAGGGGCCACAGATACGCAGTATTTT
CASSDSTGATDTQYF